The 16 T cell receptor beta chains listed next were all sequenced from one sample in a study of cytomegalovirus exposure and HLA in healthy donors. 13 Jbeta primers and 60 Vbeta primers were used for the PCR. Using immunoSEQ multiplex PCR, the repertoire was profiled, and TCRdb retains in-frame clones only, with some absent. Of 95,000 to 110,000 clones listed, less than 85% are singletons. Sequencing used PBMCs. Source of these receptors: a woman in her thirties or forties in good health and CMV-seropositive.

This clone was recorded a few times. This likely reflects a read error, since a far larger clone is one base away. The rearrangement joins TRBV6-5 to TRBJ1-1; tentatively, D is TRBD1 (5 bases). V lost 7 bases and J 3 bases, leaving 12 bases between the germline ends. There are 13 residues in the CDR3. Germline lookup yields CDR1 MNHEY and CDR2 SVGAGI. The CDR3 DNA follows: TGTGCCAGCACTTGGGGGGTTCACACTGAAGCTTTCTTT. The encoded protein is CASTWGVHTEAFF.

The V gene is TRBV7-9, the J gene TRBJ1-2; D is uncertain. The CDR3 totals 12 residues. Germline V gene sequence: CDR1 SEHNR, CDR2 FQNEAQ (reference sequence). Trimming removed 3 bases from V and 3 bases from J, with 5 bases in between. CDR3 sequence reads: CASSFTDYGYTF. The CDR3 DNA follows: TGTGCCAGCAGCTTTACAGACTATGGCTACACCTTC.

Notes on this clone: At the DNA level, this CDR3 is encoded by other sequences in the same sample as well. The chain links TRBV18 to TRBJ1-2; D gene unclear. The CDR3 totals 14 residues. The V end was cut by 2 bases, the J end by 2 bases, with 9 bases between. Germline CDR1 reads KGHSH; CDR2 reads LQKENI. The CDR3 region has the DNA TGTGCCAGCTCACCAGGGCAAGTAAACTATGGCTACACCTTC. Its protein product is CASSPGQVNYGYTF.

This chain uses TRBV27 with TRBJ1-1; D uncertain. CDR3 size: 14 residues. Germline CDR1 and CDR2: MNHEY and SMNVEV (reference sequence). V lost 0 bases to trimming and J lost 9 bases, with 14 bases between them. The CDR3 DNA reads as TGTGCCAGCAGTTTATCGTTCGACTCGATGAAAGCTTTCTTT. This translates into CASSLSFDSMKAFF.

This clone appeared a single time. The chain joins TRBV18 to TRBJ1-3, with D unresolved. This CDR3 comprises 13 residues. CDR1 is KGHSH and CDR2 is LQKENI in the germline V gene. V was clipped by 6 bases and J by 6 bases, with 12 bases between them. This CDR3 is CASSRAQENTIYF. CDR3 DNA sequence: TGTGCCAGCTCGCGGGCCCAAGAAAACACCATATATTTT.

In regard to this clone: Other DNA sequences within the sample encode an identical CDR3. J is TRBJ2-5 and V is TRBV11-2; TRBD1 agrees at 11 bases. The CDR3 sequence is 15 residues long. V lost 5 bases to trimming and J lost 5 bases; unmatched junction nucleotides: 7. CDR1 and CDR2 from the germline V gene are SGHAT and FQNNGV. The CDR3 spells CASSIRTGGGETQYF. As DNA, the CDR3 is TGTGCCAGCAGCATTCGGACAGGGGGCGGTGAGACCCAGTACTTC.

The table lists this clone with many counts. This rearrangement joins TRBV5-1 to TRBJ2-5; D might be TRBD2 (5 bases). The germline V gene has CDR1 SGHRS and CDR2 YFSETQ. This CDR3 has 13 residues. V was cut by 0 bases and J by 3 bases, with 6 bases left in between. The chain's CDR3 is CASSLAAEETQYF. For the CDR3, the DNA is TGCGCCAGCAGCTTGGCAGCGGAAGAGACCCAGTACTTC.

The chain carries TRBV4-1 and TRBJ1-6; possibly TRBD1 for D (5 bases). The CDR3 covers 16 residues. Germline V gene data show CDR1 as MGHRA and CDR2 as YSYEKL. Trimming removed 4 bases at V and 2 bases at J, with 12 bases between. CDR3 residues: CASSPIGRAYNSPLHF. The CDR3 DNA follows: TGCGCCAGCAGCCCCATCGGCAGGGCCTATAATTCACCCCTCCACTTT.

This sequence joins TRBV6-5 and TRBJ1-3; D gene uncertain. The CDR3 has 14 amino acids. The germline gives CDR1 MNHEY, CDR2 SVGAGI. V lost 6 bases, J lost 4 bases, and 13 bases lay in between. The chain's CDR3 is CASSLETYGNTIYF. As DNA, the CDR3 is TGTGCCAGCAGCCTCGAGACTTACGGAAACACCATATATTTT.

This clone has just one count. For the CDR3, the DNA is TGTGCCAGCAGCTCAGAGAGCTCCTATAATTCACCCCTCCACTTT. It translates to CASSSESSYNSPLHF. The chain employs TRBV11-2 and TRBJ1-6, with D unclear. The CDR3 is made up of 15 amino acids. Germline CDR1 and CDR2: SGHAT and FQNNGV. Trimming pared 4 bases from V and 0 bases from J, leaving 7 bases between.

V usage is TRBV29-1 and J usage is TRBJ2-1; the D is unclear. The V gene's germline CDR1 is SQVTM and CDR2 ANQGSEA. V lost 4 bases to trimming and J lost 4 bases, with 11 bases between them. CDR3 length: 13 residues. CDR3 loop: CSVAGVIYNEQFF. CDR3 bases: TGCAGCGTTGCAGGCGTAATATACAATGAGCAGTTCTTC.

Of note for this clone: This probably arose from a read error, given a far larger clone one base away. Other DNA variants within this sample encode the same CDR3. This sequence joins TRBV6-5 and TRBJ2-5; 8 bases fit TRBD2. Losses at the gene ends were 2 bases for V and 5 bases for J; bases not matched to a gene: 7. From germline, CDR1 is MNHEY and CDR2 SVGAGI. The length of the CDR3 is 15 residues. The CDR3 DNA reads as TGTGCCAGCAGTTACGACAGGAGCGGGGGCGAGACCCAGTACTTC. Its protein is CASSYDRSGGETQYF.

The count of this clone is one. The chain recombines TRBV7-3 with TRBJ2-1; D is possibly TRBD2 (6 bases). Germline-derived CDR1 and CDR2 are SGHTA and FQGTGA. V was clipped by 1 base and J by 4 bases, with 11 bases between them. The CDR3 is made up of 15 amino acids. CDR3 nucleotide sequence: TGTGCCAGCAGCTTAAGCGGGGTTTCGTACAATGAGCAGTTCTTC. It encodes CASSLSGVSYNEQFF. Looking up the rest from reference TRBV7-3 and TRBJ2-1 gives the full variable domain: GAGVSQTPSNKVTEKGKYVELRCDPISGHTALYWYRQSLGQGPEFLIYFQGTGAADDSGLPNDRFFAVRPEGSVSTLKIQRTERGDSAVYLCASSLSGVSYNEQFFGPGTRLTVL.

The genes are TRBV5-1 and TRBJ1-1; D possibly corresponds to TRBD1 (6 bases). The germline CDR1 and CDR2 sequences are SGHRS and YFSETQ. This CDR3 has 14 residues. V dropped 4 bases and J dropped 4 bases, with 14 bases sitting between them. CDR3 protein: CASSTQGTGTEAFF. The CDR3 DNA reads as TGCGCCAGCAGCACACAGGGTACCGGCACTGAAGCTTTCTTT. Complete variable domain (other parts from reference TRBV5-1 and TRBJ1-1): KAGVTQTPRYLIKTRGQQVTLSCSPISGHRSVSWYQQTPGQGLQFLFEYFSETQRNKGNFPGRFSGRQFSNSRSEMNVSTLELGDSALYLCASSTQGTGTEAFFGQGTRLTVV.

This clone was seen only once. The V gene is TRBV7-9, the J gene TRBJ2-1; 11 bases are shared with TRBD2. The CDR3 is made up of 16 amino acids. The germline V gene has CDR1 SEHNR and CDR2 FQNEAQ (reference sequence). The J segment lost 7 bases and the V segment lost 3 bases, leaving 8 bases of the junction unmatched. For the CDR3, the DNA is TGTGCCAGCAGCTTCCGTAGCGGGGGGGCGGGTAATGAGCAGTTCTTC. This codes for CASSFRSGGAGNEQFF.

The V and J genes are TRBV6-5 and TRBJ2-1; no reliable D call. CDR3 length: 13 residues. Trimming left V 2 bases short and J 9 bases short, with 11 bases between. The germline CDR1 and CDR2 sequences are MNHEY and SVGAGI. The CDR3 spells CASSYTIWSEQFF. The CDR3 DNA reads TGTGCCAGCAGTTACACCATTTGGAGTGAGCAGTTCTTC.